This T cell receptor beta chain was observed in a study of control samples from healthy donors and cancer patients. Looked up from germline, CDR1 is DFQATT and CDR2 is SNEGSKA (reference sequence). Trimming stripped 5 bases from V and 5 bases from J, with 9 bases between. This CDR3 region has 11 residues. Some clones are missing from TCRdb's copy, which holds only in-frame ones; the method was immunoSEQ multiplex PCR. The listing records approximately 190,000 clones. This clonotype originated in a woman under 40 in good health. Specimen: blood. The chain combines TRBV20-1 with TRBJ1-2; D not certain. CDR3 region: CSADRTYGYTF. The CDR3 DNA follows: TGCAGTGCTGATAGGACTTATGGCTACACCTTC.